This TCR beta chain was identified in a study of Ad26.COV2.S vaccination and SARS-CoV-2 variants. Across the whole study: Ad26.COV2.S shots went into the muscle once or twice, 56 days apart. General study findings and limits: Once vaccination had occurred, spike-specific CD8+ and CD4+ T cell responses reportedly showed substantial breadth.

The sample's treatment: roughly 20 received Ad26.COV2.S at low or high dose, single or two shots; five or six received placebo; per-sample allocation not given. It was on day 63 after the first vaccine or placebo injection that samples were taken. An adult donor aged 18-55 years was enrolled in Boston. Ad26.COV2.S expressed prefusion-stabilized spike from the original Wuhan strain. The repertoire was sequenced with immunoSEQ multiplex PCR; TCRdb's copy has only in-frame clones and lacks some. Altogether about half a million clones are present, roughly nine tenths being singletons, with the ten largest covering 1.7%. This clone was recorded only once. Its antigen is as yet unknown. The receptor was isolated from a person aged 18-60 years who received the Ad26.COV2.S COVID-19 vaccine or a placebo. This specimen consisted of peripheral blood, obtained in a trial of Ad26.COV2.S vaccine versus placebo.

The DNA of the CDR3 is TGTGCCAGCAGCCCCCACCAGGGGTTGTCCTACAATGAGCAGTTCTTC. Translating gives CASSPHQGLSYNEQFF. The rearrangement links TRBV7-9 to TRBJ2-1, with D possibly TRBD1 on 6 matching bases. The CDR3 spans 16 residues. The germline CDR1 and CDR2 sequences are SEHNR and FQNEAQ (reference sequence). Trimming took 5 bases from V and 1 from J, leaving 15 bases between them. The full variable domain, with the rest looked up from reference TRBV7-9 and TRBJ2-1, is DTGVSQNPRHKITKRGQNVTFRCDPISEHNRLYWYRQTLGQGPEFLTYFQNEAQLEKSRLLSDRFSAERPKGSFSTLEIQRTEQGDSAMYLCASSPHQGLSYNEQFFGPGTRLTVL.